This record looks at one TCR beta chain sequence and its context. As yet, its antigen is unknown. Using immunoSEQ multiplex PCR, the repertoire was profiled, and TCRdb retains in-frame clones only, with some absent. The sample consists of more than 850,000 clones, about 84% of them appearing once. This entry comes from a study of shared clonotypes between healthy human individuals. The study, taken as a whole, reports: Large depth notwithstanding, sorted-subset sequencing proved incomplete by rarefaction. The naive CD4 repertoires of several donors were compared, and approximately 5% of clonotypes were shared.

Trimming removed 2 bases from V and 6 bases from J; junction bases left unmatched: 4. The length of the CDR3 is 15 residues. Germline CDR1 MNHEY, CDR2 SVGAGI. Study donors comprised healthy, HIV-negative adults devoid of recent acute infection or vaccination. Nashville, Tennessee was home to all donors, who were Caucasian adults. The sample taken for sequencing was memory CD4+ T cells from PBMCs. Noted subset: CD45RA-negative fraction. The rearrangement uses TRBV6-5 and TRBJ1-4; 9 bases agree with TRBD1. The source of this sequence is a man between 18 and 35 years old in good health. Some clones in this sample may be carry-over from other donors' samples. CDR3 sequence: CASSYKGTGYEKLFF. CDR3 DNA sequence: TGTGCCAGCAGTTACAAAGGGACAGGGTATGAAAAACTGTTTTTT.